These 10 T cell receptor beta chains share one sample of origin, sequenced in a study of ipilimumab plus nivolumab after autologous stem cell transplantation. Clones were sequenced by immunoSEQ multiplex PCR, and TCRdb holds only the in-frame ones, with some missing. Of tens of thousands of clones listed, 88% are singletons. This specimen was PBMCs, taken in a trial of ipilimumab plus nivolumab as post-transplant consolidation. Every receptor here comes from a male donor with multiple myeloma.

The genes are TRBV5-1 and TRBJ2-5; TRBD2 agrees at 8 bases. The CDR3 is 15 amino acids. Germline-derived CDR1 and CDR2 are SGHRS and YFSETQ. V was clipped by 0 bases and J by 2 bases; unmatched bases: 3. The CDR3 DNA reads TGCGCCAGCAGCTTGGCGGGAGGGCCTCAAGAGACCCAGTACTTC. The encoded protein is CASSLAGGPQETQYF.

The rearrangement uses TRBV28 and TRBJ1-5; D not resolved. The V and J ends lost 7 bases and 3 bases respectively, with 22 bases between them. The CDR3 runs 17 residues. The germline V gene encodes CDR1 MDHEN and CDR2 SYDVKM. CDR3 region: CASISGGWAGNNQPQHF. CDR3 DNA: TGTGCCAGCATCTCGGGTGGTTGGGCAGGCAACAATCAGCCCCAGCATTTT.

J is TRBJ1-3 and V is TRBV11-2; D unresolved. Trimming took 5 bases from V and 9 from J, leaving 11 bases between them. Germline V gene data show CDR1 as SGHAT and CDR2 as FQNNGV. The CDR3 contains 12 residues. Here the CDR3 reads CASSTDWGTIYF. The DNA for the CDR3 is TGTGCCAGCAGCACGGACTGGGGCACCATATATTTT.

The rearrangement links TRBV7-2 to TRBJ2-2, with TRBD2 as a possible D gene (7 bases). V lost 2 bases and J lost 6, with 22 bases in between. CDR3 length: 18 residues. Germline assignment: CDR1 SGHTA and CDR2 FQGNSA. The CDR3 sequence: CASSLRFFGGLSPGELFF. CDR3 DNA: TGTGCCAGCAGCTTACGATTTTTCGGGGGGCTCTCCCCCGGGGAGCTGTTTTTT.

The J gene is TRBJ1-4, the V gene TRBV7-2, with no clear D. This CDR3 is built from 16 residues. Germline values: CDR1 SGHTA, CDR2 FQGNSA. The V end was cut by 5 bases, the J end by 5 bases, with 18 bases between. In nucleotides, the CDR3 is TGTGCCAGCAGCCAAATCGTCGGGTGGGGAAATGAAAAACTGTTTTTT. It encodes CASSQIVGWGNEKLFF.

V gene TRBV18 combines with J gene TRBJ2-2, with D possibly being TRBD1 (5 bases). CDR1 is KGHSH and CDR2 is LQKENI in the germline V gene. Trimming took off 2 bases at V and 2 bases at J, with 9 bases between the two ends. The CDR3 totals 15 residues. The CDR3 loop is CASSPRQLNTGELFF. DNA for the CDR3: TGTGCCAGCTCACCAAGACAGCTCAACACCGGGGAGCTGTTTTTT. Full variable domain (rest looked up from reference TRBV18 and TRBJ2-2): NAGVMQNPRHLVRRRGQEARLRCSPMKGHSHVYWYRQLPEEGLKFMVYLQKENIIDESGMPKERFSAEFPKEGPSILRIQQVVRGDSAAYFCASSPRQLNTGELFFGEGSRLTVL.

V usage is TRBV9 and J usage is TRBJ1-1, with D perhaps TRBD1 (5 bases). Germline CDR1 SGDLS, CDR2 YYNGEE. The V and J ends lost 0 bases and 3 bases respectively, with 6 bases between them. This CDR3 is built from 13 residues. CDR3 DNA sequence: TGTGCCAGCAGCGTAGGGGGGTACACTGAAGCTTTCTTT. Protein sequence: CASSVGGYTEAFF.

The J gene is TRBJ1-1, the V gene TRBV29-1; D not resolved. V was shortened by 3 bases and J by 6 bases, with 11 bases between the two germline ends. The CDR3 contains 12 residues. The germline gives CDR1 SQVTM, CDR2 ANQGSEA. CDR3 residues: CSVEGLVAEAFF. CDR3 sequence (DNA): TGCAGCGTTGAGGGCCTAGTGGCTGAAGCTTTCTTT. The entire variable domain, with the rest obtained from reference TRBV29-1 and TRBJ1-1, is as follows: SAVISQKPSRDICQRGTSLTIQCQVDSQVTMMFWYRQQPGQSLTLIATANQGSEATYESGFVIDKFPISRPNLTFSTLTVSNMSPEDSSIYLCSVEGLVAEAFFGQGTRLTVV.

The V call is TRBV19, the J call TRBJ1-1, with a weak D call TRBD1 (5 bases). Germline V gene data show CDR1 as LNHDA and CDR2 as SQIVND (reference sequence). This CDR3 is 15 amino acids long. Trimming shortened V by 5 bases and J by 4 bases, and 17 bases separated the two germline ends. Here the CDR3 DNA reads TGTGCCAGTAGTCCAAGCAGGGTTTGGGGCACTGAAGCTTTCTTT. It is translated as CASSPSRVWGTEAFF. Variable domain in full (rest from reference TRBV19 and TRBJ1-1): DGGITQSPKYLFRKEGQNVTLSCEQNLNHDAMYWYRQDPGQGLRLIYYSQIVNDFQKGDIAEGYSVSREKKESFPLTVTSAQKNPTAFYLCASSPSRVWGTEAFFGQGTRLTVV.

The CDR3 DNA reads as TGTGCCAGCAGCCAAGGCGGGTGGGGAAACACCATATATTTT. This encodes CASSQGGWGNTIYF. The chain carries TRBV4-2 and TRBJ1-3, with D unresolved. The germline V and J ends were trimmed by 1 base and 4 bases, with 8 bases remaining between them. This CDR3 has 14 amino acids. Germline lookup yields CDR1 LGHNA and CDR2 YNFKEQ.